What follows is one T cell receptor beta chain and its context. Produced via immunoSEQ multiplex PCR; TCRdb's table is partial and in-frame only. The sample contains 52,000 or so clones, around 80% of which appear only once. The sample is drawn from a study of blood T cell repertoires in COVID-19. Across the study: From the United States, Italy and Spain came samples of acute and convalescent COVID-19. Sources were T cells, B-cell-depleted T cells, or PBMCs; the material itself was cDNA or gDNA.

The CDR3 extends over 15 amino acids. The V gene's germline CDR1 is MGHRA and CDR2 YSYEKL. V lost 4 bases, J lost 3 bases, and 5 bases stayed unmatched. The gene calls are TRBV4-1 and TRBJ1-5, with 8 bases matching TRBD1. The specimen was peripheral blood. This TCR derives from a man in his forties with acute or convalescent COVID-19. Here the CDR3 reads CASSLGTGNNQPQHF. The CDR3 nucleotides are TGCGCCAGCAGCCTGGGGACAGGAAACAATCAGCCCCAGCATTTT.